What follows is one TCR beta chain and its context. TCRdb re-called the 5' RACE reads with MiXCR, one entry per CDR3 protein. Of 350,000 to 400,000 distinct CDR3 sequences in the sample, over 25% were seen once. These data are taken from a study of identical twins' blood T cells. Trimming left V 4 bases short and J 8 bases short, with 21 bases between. CDR1 and CDR2 (germline): SGHRS, YFSETQ. This CDR3 is 16 amino acids long. This TCR was sampled from a woman aged 18-49 years in good health. Sequencing input: PBMCs. V and J are TRBV5-1 and TRBJ1-4, with a possible D match to TRBD1 (6 bases). This chain's CDR3 is CASSAPGANREEKLFF. For the CDR3, the DNA is TGCGCCAGCAGCGCCCCAGGGGCCAATCGAGAAGAAAAACTGTTTTTT.